This passage covers 14 T cell receptor beta chains from one sample sequenced in a study of cytotoxic CD8 clonotypes in ibrutinib-treated CLL (dated by TCRdb to about 2021). The sample's time point label is to be understood as: 20 to 30 months on ibrutinib. The method was the immunoSEQ multiplex PCR assay. TCRdb took this table from immuneACCESS and kept in-frame rearrangements with V and J called. Such tables lack part of the clones; where checked against another copy, unresolved V genes explain under half of the gap, and the rest is unexplained. A total of 110,000 to 150,000 clones appear in this sample, about 75% of them only once. The ten largest account for 5.1% of the sample. The sample in question was PBMCs, obtained after 24 months of ibrutinib treatment. Receptor source: a human donor with chronic lymphocytic leukemia.

DNA for the CDR3: TGTGCCACCCGCGGGGGGGTGGGGAACACTGAAGCTTTCTTT. This gives the protein CATRGGVGNTEAFF. The chain has TRBV10-3 and TRBJ1-1, with D possibly being TRBD1 (5 bases). Trimming cost V 10 bases and J 1 base, with 16 bases left between them. CDR1 and CDR2 (germline): ENHRY, SYGVKD. This CDR3 is built from 14 residues.

V and J are TRBV6-6 and TRBJ2-4; 10 positions match TRBD1. Germline values: CDR1 MNHNY, CDR2 SVGAGI (reference sequence). The CDR3 extends over 16 amino acids. Trimming at V came to 6 bases and at J to 5 bases, leaving 10 bases not matched to a gene. The CDR3 DNA sequence: TGTGCCAGCAGCAAACCCCCGGGACAGGGGCAAAACATTCAGTACTTC. It codes for CASSKPPGQGQNIQYF.

Of note for this clone: In the same sample, other DNA sequences code for this CDR3. V usage is TRBV5-1 and J usage is TRBJ2-5; TRBD1 matches at 9 bases. With V trimmed by 4 bases and J by 4 bases, 2 bases remained unmatched. The CDR3 has 13 amino acids. CDR1 and CDR2 (germline): SGHRS, YFSETQ. The CDR3 sequence: CASSPGQGETQYF. In nucleotides, the CDR3 is TGCGCCAGCAGCCCGGGACAGGGAGAGACCCAGTACTTC.

The chain's CDR3 is CASTPVGEGQFF. The CDR3 nucleotides are TGTGCCAGCACCCCCGTTGGTGAGGGGCAGTTCTTC. J is TRBJ2-1 and V is TRBV11-2, with D possibly TRBD2 on 5 matching bases. V was pared by 7 bases and J by 12 bases, with 16 bases between. The CDR3 length is 12 residues. Looked up from germline, CDR1 is SGHAT and CDR2 is FQNNGV.

V is TRBV28 and J is TRBJ1-5; the D gene is possibly TRBD1 (5 bases). There are 14 residues in the CDR3. Germline CDR1 reads MDHEN; CDR2 reads SYDVKM. V lost 6 bases, J lost 5 bases, and 14 bases lay in between. CDR3 sequence reads: CASRLVGEYQPQHF. The CDR3 bases are TGTGCCAGCAGACTTGTGGGGGAGTATCAGCCCCAGCATTTT.

The chain couples TRBV28 to TRBJ2-7; no firm D call. CDR3 length equals 11 residues. Trimming took 8 bases from V and 4 from J, leaving 9 bases between them. Germline assignment: CDR1 MDHEN and CDR2 SYDVKM. The chain's CDR3 is CASQSRYEQYF. The CDR3 DNA sequence: TGTGCCAGCCAGAGTCGGTACGAGCAGTACTTC.

This chain links TRBV4-1 with TRBJ2-2; 11 nucleotides agree with TRBD2. Germline CDR1 is MGHRA and CDR2 is YSYEKL. The CDR3 contains 17 residues. V dropped 1 base and J dropped 0; count of bases not matched to a gene: 1. CDR3 nucleotides: TGCGCCAGCAGCCAAGGGGGACTAGCGGCGAACACCGGGGAGCTGTTTTTT. It translates to CASSQGGLAANTGELFF.

The chain uses TRBV18 and TRBJ2-1; D unclear. The CDR3 length is 15 residues. CDR1 KGHSH and CDR2 LQKENI come from the germline V gene. V gave up 1 base and J gave up 0 bases, with 7 bases separating them. DNA of the CDR3: TGTGCCAGCTCACCACAGGCACTCTCCTACAATGAGCAGTTCTTC. Its protein is CASSPQALSYNEQFF.

The chain joins TRBV5-6 to TRBJ1-1, with TRBD1 matching over 9 bases. This CDR3 comprises 13 residues. With 3 bases clipped from V and 10 bases from J, the junction kept 7 bases outside the gene matches. Germline lookup yields CDR1 SGHDT and CDR2 YYEEEE. The CDR3 here is CASSWTGEGRAFF. The CDR3 DNA sequence: TGTGCCAGCAGCTGGACAGGGGAGGGAAGAGCTTTCTTT.

V usage is TRBV7-9 and J usage is TRBJ1-1; D call uncertain. V was trimmed by 0 bases and J by 0 bases, leaving 5 bases between them. Per germline, CDR1 SEHNR and CDR2 FQNEAQ (reference sequence). This CDR3 contains 14 residues. The CDR3 reads CASSLAGLNTEAFF. CDR3 in DNA: TGTGCCAGCAGCTTAGCAGGGTTGAACACTGAAGCTTTCTTT.

V gene TRBV7-8 combines with J gene TRBJ1-3; D might be TRBD1 (6 bases). V shed 5 bases and J shed 1 base, with 21 bases lying between them. Germline-derived CDR1 and CDR2 are SGHVS and FQNEAQ. The CDR3 covers 18 residues. The CDR3 nucleotides are TGTGCCAGCAGCCTGGGGGCGGCGGGGGCAATATCTGGAAACACCATATATTTT. Its translation: CASSLGAAGAISGNTIYF. Complete variable domain (other parts from reference TRBV7-8 and TRBJ1-3): GAGVSQSPRYKVAKRGQDVALRCDPISGHVSLFWYQQALGQGPEFLTYFQNEAQLDKSGLPSDRFFAERPEGSVSTLKIQRTQQEDSAVYLCASSLGAAGAISGNTIYFGEGSWLTVV.

The chain carries TRBV27 and TRBJ2-7, with 13 bases matching TRBD2. Losses at the gene ends were 3 bases for V and 5 bases for J; bases not matched to a gene: 13. This CDR3 is 18 amino acids long. Germline CDR1 reads MNHEY; CDR2 reads SMNVEV (reference sequence). CDR3 sequence reads: CASSFYPPRGLAGDEQYF. The CDR3 bases are TGTGCCAGCAGTTTCTACCCCCCCCGCGGACTAGCGGGAGACGAGCAGTACTTC.

This clone was observed many times. This rearrangement joins TRBV7-9 to TRBJ2-3, with D unresolved. Trimming took 1 base from V and 4 from J, leaving 3 bases between them. Per the germline V gene, CDR1 is SEHNR and CDR2 is FQNEAQ (reference sequence). The CDR3 runs to 12 residues. The CDR3 region is CASSLVADTQYF. The CDR3 nucleotides are TGTGCCAGCAGCTTAGTGGCAGATACGCAGTATTTT.

The V call is TRBV7-3, the J call TRBJ2-1; 7 bases align to TRBD1. The CDR3 consists of 15 residues. Germline CDR1 reads SGHTA; CDR2 reads FQGTGA. The V segment lost 3 bases and the J segment 8 bases; nucleotides outside the gene matches: 10. CDR3 bases: TGTGCCAGCAGCTTTGGGGCAGGGGGTAGGGATGAGCAGTTCTTC. This codes for CASSFGAGGRDEQFF.